This T cell receptor beta chain is drawn from a study of blood T cell repertoires in COVID-19. Overall study: Samples of COVID-19 (acute and convalescent) were obtained from the United States, Italy and Spain. From T cells, B-cell-depleted T cells, or PBMCs came the material, which was cDNA or gDNA.

Study processing details: Reference gene primer amplification gave nucleated cell count estimates. Method: immunoSEQ multiplex PCR; TCRdb's copy keeps in-frame clones and lacks some. The D gene and trimming were derived from the DNA, and the V and J assignments and clone size from that table. Here the sample spans some 530,000 clones, 80% to 90% being singletons. The origin of this receptor is a human donor in a cohort sampled during active COVID-19. Sequencing input: peripheral blood.

DNA for the CDR3: TGTGCCAGCAGTGAAGACGATAGACTAGCCAAAAACATTCAGTACTTC. It encodes CASSEDDRLAKNIQYF. V gene TRBV6-1 combines with J gene TRBJ2-4; D remains unclear. Trimming pared 1 base from V and 0 bases from J, leaving 10 bases between. This CDR3 has 16 residues. Germline loops: CDR1 MNHNS, CDR2 SASEGT.